Listed here are 7 T cell receptor beta chains from one sample, sequenced in a study of cytomegalovirus exposure and HLA in healthy donors. The primer mix had 60 Vbeta and 13 Jbeta primers. Clones were read by immunoSEQ multiplex PCR, and TCRdb kept only the in-frame ones, dropping some. The sample totals about 33,000 clones. The material sequenced was PBMCs. These receptor sequences come from a woman in her thirties or forties in good health and CMV-seropositive.

The chain links TRBV7-6 to TRBJ2-3, with D tentatively TRBD1 (6 bases). Looked up from germline, CDR1 is SGHVS and CDR2 is FNYEAQ. The CDR3 is 16 amino acids. V was shortened by 2 bases and J by 1 base, with 13 bases between the two germline ends. CDR3 protein: CASSLIRAGGTDTQYF. For the CDR3, the DNA is TGTGCCAGCAGCTTAATTAGAGCAGGGGGCACAGATACGCAGTATTTT.

J is TRBJ2-7 and V is TRBV30; D may be TRBD2 (6 bases). V lost 4 bases and J 2 bases, leaving 12 bases between the germline ends. The length of the CDR3 is 13 residues. CDR1 and CDR2 (germline): GTSNPN, SVGIG (reference sequence). The CDR3 is CAWNRDSAYEQYF. The CDR3 DNA is TGTGCCTGGAACCGGGACTCTGCCTACGAGCAGTACTTC.

The chain uses TRBV6-5 and TRBJ1-2; TRBD1 matches at 9 bases. The trim removed 5 bases at V and 8 bases at J, leaving 3 bases unmatched. The CDR3 length is 12 residues. CDR1 and CDR2 (germline): MNHEY, SVGAGI. CDR3 DNA sequence: TGTGCCAGCAGTGAACAGGGGGCCGGCTACACCTTC. Residues: CASSEQGAGYTF.

J is TRBJ2-2 and V is TRBV2; perhaps TRBD2 as D (5 bases). V lost 4 bases and J 7 bases, leaving 13 bases between the germline ends. Germline CDR1 and CDR2: SNHLY and FYNNEI. CDR3 size: 14 residues. The CDR3 is CASSVRGYDGELFF. CDR3 coding DNA: TGTGCCAGCAGTGTACGGGGTTATGACGGGGAGCTGTTTTTT.

The V call is TRBV4-2, the J call TRBJ2-1; weak D call: TRBD1 (5 bases). CDR1 is LGHNA and CDR2 is YNFKEQ in the germline V gene. The V end lost 0 bases, the J end lost 9 bases, and 12 bases lay between the germline ends. This CDR3 is 14 amino acids long. The CDR3 DNA follows: TGTGCCAGCAGCCAAGACCCTTTAGGGGTTGAGCAGTTCTTC. Its protein product is CASSQDPLGVEQFF.

V usage is TRBV30 and J usage is TRBJ2-5; TRBD2 matches at 7 bases. The CDR3 extends over 16 amino acids. Germline V gene lookup returns CDR1 GTSNPN and CDR2 SVGIG (reference sequence). The trim removed 0 bases at V and 2 bases at J, leaving 9 bases unmatched. The CDR3 DNA follows: TGTGCCTGGAGTGTACCGTATAGGGGAGGGCAAGAGACCCAGTACTTC. Amino acids: CAWSVPYRGGQETQYF.

The rearrangement uses TRBV6-1 and TRBJ2-7; D is perhaps TRBD1 (6 bases). V was pared by 5 bases and J by 4 bases, with 9 bases between. Looked up from germline, CDR1 is MNHNS and CDR2 is SASEGT. The CDR3 has 12 amino acids. CDR3 protein: CASSIGQYEQYF. In DNA, the CDR3 is TGTGCCAGCAGTATCGGACAGTACGAGCAGTACTTC.